These 15 T cell receptor beta chains were all obtained from the same sample, sequenced in a study of shared clonotypes between healthy human individuals (TCRdb year 2020). Libraries came from the immunoSEQ multiplex PCR assay. This is the immuneACCESS table as TCRdb keeps it, with only in-frame sequences that have V and J called. A part of the clones is gone; compared with another copy, unresolved V genes explain less than half, and the rest is unexplained. The sample table records 2 million to 2.5 million clones; roughly 90% of these occur just once. Of the sample, 0.3% to 0.4% falls within the top ten clones. What was sequenced was naive CD4+ T cells from PBMCs. The sample's cell subset or site label, decoded: CD45RA+ positively selected. These TCRs come from a man between 18 and 35 years old in good health. Some clones in this sample may be carry-over from other donors' samples.

The chain links TRBV6-5 to TRBJ2-5; 7 bases fit TRBD2. The CDR3 runs to 16 residues. J lost 5 bases, V lost 2 bases, and 11 bases had no gene match. CDR1 is MNHEY and CDR2 is SVGAGI in the germline V gene. CDR3 amino acids: CASSYIGRETWETQYF. The CDR3 DNA reads TGTGCCAGCAGTTACATTGGGCGGGAGACTTGGGAGACCCAGTACTTC.

This clone was detected once. The same CDR3 is also encoded by other DNA sequences in this sample. This chain connects TRBV7-9 to TRBJ1-5; perhaps TRBD1 as D (5 bases). Trimming pared 3 bases from V and 3 bases from J, leaving 6 bases between. Germline CDR1 reads SEHNR; CDR2 reads FQNEAQ (reference sequence). The CDR3 is made up of 13 amino acids. CDR3 in DNA: TGTGCCAGCAGCTTGGGGCTCAATCAGCCCCAGCATTTT. This sequence encodes CASSLGLNQPQHF.

V usage is TRBV4-3 and J usage is TRBJ2-2; D perhaps matches TRBD1 (5 bases). CDR3 length: 14 residues. Germline loops: CDR1 LGHNA, CDR2 YSLEER. Between the trimmed V and J ends, which lost 4 bases and 3 bases, there was a span of 9 bases. The CDR3 coding sequence is TGCGCCAGCAGCCGCGACAGTTACACCGGGGAGCTGTTTTTT. Its translation is CASSRDSYTGELFF.

The chain has TRBV5-8 and TRBJ2-3; 9 nucleotides agree with TRBD1. This CDR3 is 15 amino acids long. Looked up from germline, CDR1 is SGHTS and CDR2 is YDEGEE. V lost 4 bases, J lost 2 bases, and 5 bases stayed unmatched. Here the CDR3 DNA reads TGTGCCAGCAGCGTGACAGGGGGGCACACAGATACGCAGTATTTT. Translated: CASSVTGGHTDTQYF.

This chain connects TRBV18 to TRBJ2-3; 7 bases are shared with TRBD2. CDR3 length equals 16 residues. CDR1 KGHSH and CDR2 LQKENI come from the germline V gene. V lost 0 bases, J lost 5 bases, and 8 bases stayed unmatched. The CDR3 here is CASSPPASGLLDTQYF. The CDR3 DNA is TGTGCCAGCTCACCACCTGCTAGCGGACTCCTAGATACGCAGTATTTT.

The chain employs TRBV5-1 and TRBJ1-2; D not certain. The CDR3 covers 17 residues. The V gene lost 0 bases and the J gene lost 5 bases, with 20 bases spanning the gap. Germline CDR1 is SGHRS and CDR2 is YFSETQ. CDR3 DNA: TGCGCCAGCAGCTTGGCCGTAGCCCAGCCGGCCCGGTATGGCTACACCTTC. It translates to CASSLAVAQPARYGYTF. Drawing the rest from reference TRBV5-1 and TRBJ1-2, the complete variable domain is KAGVTQTPRYLIKTRGQQVTLSCSPISGHRSVSWYQQTPGQGLQFLFEYFSETQRNKGNFPGRFSGRQFSNSRSEMNVSTLELGDSALYLCASSLAVAQPARYGYTFGSGTRLTVV.

This clone occurred once. The chain links TRBV4-1 to TRBJ2-7; the match to TRBD1 covers 9 bases. V shed 3 bases, J shed 3 bases, and the junction held 3 bases outside the gene matches. The CDR3 contains 14 residues. Germline-derived CDR1 and CDR2 are MGHRA and YSYEKL. The CDR3 sequence: CASSHLTGGYEQYF. The CDR3, as DNA: TGCGCCAGCAGCCACCTGACAGGGGGCTACGAGCAGTACTTC.

The chain links TRBV28 to TRBJ2-7; 7 positions match TRBD1. Per germline, CDR1 MDHEN and CDR2 SYDVKM. V trimming: 7 bases; J trimming: 2 bases; junction bases outside the gene matches: 11. CDR3 length equals 15 residues. CDR3 region: CASTGLGTATYEQYF. CDR3 nucleotides: TGTGCCAGCACGGGGTTGGGGACAGCCACCTACGAGCAGTACTTC.

The chain couples TRBV28 to TRBJ2-1; D possibly corresponds to TRBD2 (6 bases). The germline V gene encodes CDR1 MDHEN and CDR2 SYDVKM. The CDR3 is 15 amino acids. V was trimmed by 7 bases and J by 4 bases, leaving 17 bases between them. The CDR3 spells CASTTGGTPYNEQFF. CDR3 nucleotides: TGTGCCAGCACCACTGGGGGGACTCCGTACAATGAGCAGTTCTTC.

The rearrangement uses TRBV7-2 and TRBJ2-1, with 11 positions matching TRBD2. Looked up from germline, CDR1 is SGHTA and CDR2 is FQGNSA. The junction had 6 bases not matched to a gene; V was cut back by 4 bases and J by 4 bases. CDR3 length: 16 residues. The CDR3 nucleotides are TGTGCCAGCAGCTCTGTAGCGGGAGGGTGGTACAATGAGCAGTTCTTC. Protein product: CASSSVAGGWYNEQFF.

This chain connects TRBV28 to TRBJ1-2; the D gene is possibly TRBD1 (6 bases). V was shortened by 0 bases and J by 9 bases, with 20 bases between the two germline ends. Per the germline V gene, CDR1 is MDHEN and CDR2 is SYDVKM. The CDR3 is 16 residues long. The CDR3 DNA is TGTGCCAGCAGTTTATGGCATGGGGGCCAAGGGGCCCGCTACACCTTC. Translating it yields CASSLWHGGQGARYTF.

The chain employs TRBV10-2 and TRBJ1-2; D is uncertain. Germline V CDR1 and CDR2: WSHSY, SAAADI. CDR3 length: 14 residues. The germline V and J ends were trimmed by 3 bases and 6 bases, with 14 bases remaining between them. CDR3 in DNA: TGCGCCAGCAGTGAACCCGGGTTTCCGAATGGCTACACCTTC. It translates to CASSEPGFPNGYTF.

The V and J genes are TRBV4-1 and TRBJ2-7; 11 bases are shared with TRBD2. The J segment lost 6 bases and the V segment lost 1 base, leaving 8 bases of the junction unmatched. Germline V CDR1 and CDR2: MGHRA, YSYEKL. The CDR3 has 16 residues. The CDR3: CASSQGTRLAGPEQYF. The CDR3 DNA sequence: TGCGCCAGCAGCCAAGGAACGCGACTAGCGGGACCCGAGCAGTACTTC.

The V gene is TRBV7-9, the J gene TRBJ2-7; D possibly corresponds to TRBD2 (6 bases). CDR1 and CDR2 (germline): SEHNR, FQNEAQ (reference sequence). The CDR3 is 15 amino acids. V gave up 5 bases and J gave up 4 bases, with 18 bases separating them. The CDR3 nucleotides are TGTGCCAGCAGCAAAGGGACGGGAGAGAGGTACGAGCAGTACTTC. Translated: CASSKGTGERYEQYF.

This chain uses TRBV6-5 with TRBJ1-2, with a possible D match to TRBD1 (6 bases). Germline CDR1 MNHEY, CDR2 SVGAGI. Trimming pared 2 bases from V and 4 bases from J, leaving 14 bases between. This CDR3 region has 15 residues. The chain's CDR3 is CASSYPTTGTYGYTF. In nucleotides, the CDR3 is TGTGCCAGCAGTTACCCCACAACAGGGACCTATGGCTACACCTTC.